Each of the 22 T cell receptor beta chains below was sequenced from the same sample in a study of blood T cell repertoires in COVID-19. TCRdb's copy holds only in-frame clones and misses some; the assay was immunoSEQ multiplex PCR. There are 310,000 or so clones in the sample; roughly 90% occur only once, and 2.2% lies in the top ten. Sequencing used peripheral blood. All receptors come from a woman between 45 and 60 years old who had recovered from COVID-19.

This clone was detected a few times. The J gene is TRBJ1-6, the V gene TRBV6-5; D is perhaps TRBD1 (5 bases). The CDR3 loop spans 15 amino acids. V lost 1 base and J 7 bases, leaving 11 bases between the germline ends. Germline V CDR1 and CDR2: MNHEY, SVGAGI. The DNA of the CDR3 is TGTGCCAGCAGTTACTGGGGGGAGGCAAATTCACCCCTCCACTTT. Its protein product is CASSYWGEANSPLHF.

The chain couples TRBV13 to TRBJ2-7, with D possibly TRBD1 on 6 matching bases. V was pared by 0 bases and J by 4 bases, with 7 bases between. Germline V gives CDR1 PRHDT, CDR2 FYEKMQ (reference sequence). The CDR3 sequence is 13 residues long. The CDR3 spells CASSLGRGYEQYF. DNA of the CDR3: TGTGCCAGCAGCTTAGGCAGGGGTTACGAGCAGTACTTC. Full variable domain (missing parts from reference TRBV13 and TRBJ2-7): AAGVIQSPRHLIKEKRETATLKCYPIPRHDTVYWYQQGPGQDPQFLISFYEKMQSDKGSIPDRFSAQQFSDYHSELNMSSLELGDSALYFCASSLGRGYEQYFGPGTRLTVT.

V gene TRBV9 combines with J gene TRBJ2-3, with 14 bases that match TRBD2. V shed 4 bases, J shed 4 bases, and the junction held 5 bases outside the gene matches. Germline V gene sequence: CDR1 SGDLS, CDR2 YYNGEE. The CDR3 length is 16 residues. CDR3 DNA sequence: TGTGCCAGCAGCTCCGGGACTAGCGGGGGTCCAGATACGCAGTATTTT. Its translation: CASSSGTSGGPDTQYF.

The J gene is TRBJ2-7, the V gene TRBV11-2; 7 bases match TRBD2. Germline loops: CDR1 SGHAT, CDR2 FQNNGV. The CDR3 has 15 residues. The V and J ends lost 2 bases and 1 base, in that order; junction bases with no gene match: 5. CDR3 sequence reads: CASSLRLAASYEQYF. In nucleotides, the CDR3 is TGTGCCAGCAGCTTAAGGCTAGCGGCTTCCTACGAGCAGTACTTC.

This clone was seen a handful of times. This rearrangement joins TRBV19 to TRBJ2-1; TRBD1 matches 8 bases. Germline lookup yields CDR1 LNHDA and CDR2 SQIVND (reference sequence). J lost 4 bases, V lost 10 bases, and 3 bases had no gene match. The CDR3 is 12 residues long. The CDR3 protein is CATGQGYNEQFF. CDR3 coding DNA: TGTGCCACAGGACAGGGTTACAATGAGCAGTTCTTC. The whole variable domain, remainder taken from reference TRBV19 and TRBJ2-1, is DGGITQSPKYLFRKEGQNVTLSCEQNLNHDAMYWYRQDPGQGLRLIYYSQIVNDFQKGDIAEGYSVSREKKESFPLTVTSAQKNPTAFYLCATGQGYNEQFFGPGTRLTVL.

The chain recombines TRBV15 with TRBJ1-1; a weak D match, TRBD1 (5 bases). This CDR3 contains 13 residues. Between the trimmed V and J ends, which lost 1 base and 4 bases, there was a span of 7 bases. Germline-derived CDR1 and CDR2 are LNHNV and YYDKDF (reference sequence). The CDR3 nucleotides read TGTGCCACCAGCAGAGGACAGTTCACTGAAGCTTTCTTT. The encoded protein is CATSRGQFTEAFF.

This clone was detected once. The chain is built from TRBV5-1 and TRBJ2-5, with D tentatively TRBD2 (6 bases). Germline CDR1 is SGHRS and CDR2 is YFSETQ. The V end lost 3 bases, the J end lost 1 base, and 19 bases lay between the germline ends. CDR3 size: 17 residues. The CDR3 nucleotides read TGCGCCAGCAGCTGGGCCAGGGACTGGGCTGTCCAAGAGACCCAGTACTTC. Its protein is CASSWARDWAVQETQYF.

CDR3 sequence reads: CASSPAGDWIRPQHF. The CDR3 coding sequence is TGTGCCAGCAGCCCGGCGGGGGATTGGATCCGTCCCCAGCATTTT. This chain joins TRBV6-5 and TRBJ1-5; tentative D call: TRBD1 (5 bases). The V end was cut by 6 bases, the J end by 10 bases, with 22 bases between. CDR3 size: 15 residues. CDR1 and CDR2 from the germline V gene are MNHEY and SVGAGI.

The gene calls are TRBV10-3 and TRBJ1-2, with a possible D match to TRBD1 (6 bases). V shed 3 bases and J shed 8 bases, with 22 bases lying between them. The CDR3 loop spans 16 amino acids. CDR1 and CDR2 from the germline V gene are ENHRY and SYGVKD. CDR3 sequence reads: CAISDSAGHTKPGYTF. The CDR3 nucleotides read TGTGCCATCAGTGACTCAGCGGGACACACCAAACCCGGCTACACCTTC.

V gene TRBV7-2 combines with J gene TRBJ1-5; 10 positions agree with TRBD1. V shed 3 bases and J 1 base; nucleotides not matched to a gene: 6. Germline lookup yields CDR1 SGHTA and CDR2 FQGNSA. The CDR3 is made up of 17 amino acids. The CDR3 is CASSLGTGAISNQPQHF. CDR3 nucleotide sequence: TGTGCCAGCAGCTTGGGGACAGGGGCCATAAGCAATCAGCCCCAGCATTTT.

CDR3 in amino acids: CASSYSRGTEAFF. Here the CDR3 DNA reads TGTGCCAGCAGTTACTCGAGAGGCACTGAAGCTTTCTTT. V usage is TRBV6-2 or TRBV6-3 and J usage is TRBJ1-1, with unresolved D. The V gene's germline CDR1 is MNHEY and CDR2 SVGEGT. Between the trimmed V and J ends, which lost 0 bases and 4 bases, there was a span of 6 bases. This CDR3 comprises 13 residues.

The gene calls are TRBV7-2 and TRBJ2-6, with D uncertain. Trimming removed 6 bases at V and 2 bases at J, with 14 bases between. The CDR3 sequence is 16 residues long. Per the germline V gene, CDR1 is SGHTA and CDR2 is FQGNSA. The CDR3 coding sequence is TGTGCCAGCAGTCCCCCCTGGGCACCTGGGGCCAACGTCCTGACTTTC. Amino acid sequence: CASSPPWAPGANVLTF.

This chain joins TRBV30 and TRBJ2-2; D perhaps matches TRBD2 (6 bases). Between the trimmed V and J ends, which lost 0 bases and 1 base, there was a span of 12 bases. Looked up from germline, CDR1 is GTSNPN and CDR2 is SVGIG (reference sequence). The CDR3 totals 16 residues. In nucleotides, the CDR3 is TGTGCCTGGAGTGTACGTCACGGGAGGAACACCGGGGAGCTGTTTTTT. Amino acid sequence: CAWSVRHGRNTGELFF.

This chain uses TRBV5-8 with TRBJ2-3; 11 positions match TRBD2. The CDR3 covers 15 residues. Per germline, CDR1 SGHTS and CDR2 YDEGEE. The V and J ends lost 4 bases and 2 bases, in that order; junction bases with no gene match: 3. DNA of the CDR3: TGTGCCAGCAGCAGACTAGCGGGGTACACAGATACGCAGTATTTT. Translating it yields CASSRLAGYTDTQYF.

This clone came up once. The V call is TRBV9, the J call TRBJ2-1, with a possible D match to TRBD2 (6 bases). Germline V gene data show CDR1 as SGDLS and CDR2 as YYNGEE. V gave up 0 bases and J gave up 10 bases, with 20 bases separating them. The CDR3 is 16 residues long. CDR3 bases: TGTGCCAGCAGCGTAGCTCCGGGCGGGGCCGCCAGCGAGCAGTTCTTC. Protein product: CASSVAPGGAASEQFF.

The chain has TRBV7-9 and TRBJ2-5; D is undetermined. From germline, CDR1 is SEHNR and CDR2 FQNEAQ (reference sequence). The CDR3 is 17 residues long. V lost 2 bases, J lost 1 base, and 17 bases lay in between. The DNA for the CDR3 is TGTGCCAGCAGCTTACTTATGCCCCTGCGGAGCCAAGAGACCCAGTACTTC. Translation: CASSLLMPLRSQETQYF.

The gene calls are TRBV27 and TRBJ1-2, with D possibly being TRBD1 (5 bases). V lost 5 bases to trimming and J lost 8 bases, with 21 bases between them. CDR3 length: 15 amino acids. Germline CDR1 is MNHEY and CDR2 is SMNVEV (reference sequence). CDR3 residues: CASSPLTSTDRGYTF. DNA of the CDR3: TGTGCCAGCAGTCCCCTAACCTCGACAGACCGCGGCTACACCTTC.

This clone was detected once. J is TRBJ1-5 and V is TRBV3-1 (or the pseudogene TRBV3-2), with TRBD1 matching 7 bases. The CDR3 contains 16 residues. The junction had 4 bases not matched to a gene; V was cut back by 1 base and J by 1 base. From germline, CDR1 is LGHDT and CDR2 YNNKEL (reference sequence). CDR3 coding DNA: TGTGCCAGCAGCCAAGGCACAGGGGTAAGCAATCAGCCCCAGCATTTT. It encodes CASSQGTGVSNQPQHF.

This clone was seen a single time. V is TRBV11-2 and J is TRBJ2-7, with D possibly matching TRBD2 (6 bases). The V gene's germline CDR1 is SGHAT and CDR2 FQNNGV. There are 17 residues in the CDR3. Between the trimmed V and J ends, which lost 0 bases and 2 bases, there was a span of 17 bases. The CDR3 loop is CASSLEGYPSETYEQYF. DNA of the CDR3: TGTGCCAGCAGCTTAGAAGGGTATCCTAGCGAGACCTACGAGCAGTACTTC.

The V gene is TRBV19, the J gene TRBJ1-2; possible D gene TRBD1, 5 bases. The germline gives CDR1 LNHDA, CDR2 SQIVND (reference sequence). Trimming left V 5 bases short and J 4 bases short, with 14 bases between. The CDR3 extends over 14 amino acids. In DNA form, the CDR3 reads TGTGCCAGTAGTGCCGCGACAGTACTCTATGGCTACACCTTC. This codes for CASSAATVLYGYTF.

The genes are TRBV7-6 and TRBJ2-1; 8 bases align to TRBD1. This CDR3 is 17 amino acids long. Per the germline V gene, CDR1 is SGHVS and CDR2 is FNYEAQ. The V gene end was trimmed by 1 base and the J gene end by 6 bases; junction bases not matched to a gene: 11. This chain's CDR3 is CASSLGGAGRGRNEQFF. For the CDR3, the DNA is TGTGCCAGCAGCTTAGGAGGGGCGGGCAGGGGGCGCAATGAGCAGTTCTTC.

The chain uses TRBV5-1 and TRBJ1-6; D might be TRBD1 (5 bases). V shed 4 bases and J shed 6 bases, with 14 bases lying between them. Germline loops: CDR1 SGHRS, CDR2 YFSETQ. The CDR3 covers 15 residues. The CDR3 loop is CASSPQVGGNSPLHF. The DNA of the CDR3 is TGCGCCAGCAGCCCCCAGGTGGGGGGTAATTCACCCCTCCACTTT.